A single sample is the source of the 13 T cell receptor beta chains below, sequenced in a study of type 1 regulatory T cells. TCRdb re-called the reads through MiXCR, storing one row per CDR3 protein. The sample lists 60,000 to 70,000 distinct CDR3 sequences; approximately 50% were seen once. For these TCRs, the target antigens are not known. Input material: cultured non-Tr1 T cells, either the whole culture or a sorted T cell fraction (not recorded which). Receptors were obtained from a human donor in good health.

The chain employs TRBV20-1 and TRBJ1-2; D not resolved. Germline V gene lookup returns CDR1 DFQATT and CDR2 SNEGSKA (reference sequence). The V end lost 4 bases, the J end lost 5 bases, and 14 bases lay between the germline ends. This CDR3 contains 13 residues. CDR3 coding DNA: TGCAGTGCTAAAGGGATGGGCGGATATGGCTACACCTTC. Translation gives CSAKGMGGYGYTF.

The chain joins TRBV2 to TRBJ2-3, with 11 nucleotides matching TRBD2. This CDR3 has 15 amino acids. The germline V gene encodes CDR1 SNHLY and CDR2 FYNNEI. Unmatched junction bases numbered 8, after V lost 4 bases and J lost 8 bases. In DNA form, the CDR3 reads TGTGCCAGCAGTGCACTAGCGGGGGCCCAAGGTACGCAGTATTTT. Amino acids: CASSALAGAQGTQYF.

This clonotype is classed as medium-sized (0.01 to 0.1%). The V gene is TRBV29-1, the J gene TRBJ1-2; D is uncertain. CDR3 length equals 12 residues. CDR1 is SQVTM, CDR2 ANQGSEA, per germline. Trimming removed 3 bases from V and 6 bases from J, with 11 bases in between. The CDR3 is CSVDSERDGYTF. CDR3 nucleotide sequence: TGCAGCGTTGATTCAGAGAGAGATGGCTACACCTTC.

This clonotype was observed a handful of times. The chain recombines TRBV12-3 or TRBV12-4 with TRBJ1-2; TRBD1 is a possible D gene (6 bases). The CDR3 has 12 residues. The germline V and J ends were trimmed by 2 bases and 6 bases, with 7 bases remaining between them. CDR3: CASSLTGNGYTF. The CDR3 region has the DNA TGTGCCAGCAGTTTAACAGGGAATGGCTACACCTTC.

CDR3 coding DNA: TGCGCCAGCAGCCAAGAGAGGGAGGGATTGAACACTGAAGCTTTCTTT. As protein: CASSQEREGLNTEAFF. V usage is TRBV4-1 and J usage is TRBJ1-1, with no clear D. In germline, CDR1 is MGHRA, CDR2 YSYEKL. The CDR3 runs 16 residues. Trimming removed 0 bases at V and 0 bases at J, with 11 bases between.

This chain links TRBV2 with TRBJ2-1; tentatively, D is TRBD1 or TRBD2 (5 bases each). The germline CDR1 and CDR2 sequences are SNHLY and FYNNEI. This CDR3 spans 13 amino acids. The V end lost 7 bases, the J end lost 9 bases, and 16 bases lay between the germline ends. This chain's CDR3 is CASNGVGVTEQFF. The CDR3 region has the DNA TGTGCCAGCAATGGGGTGGGGGTGACTGAGCAGTTCTTC.

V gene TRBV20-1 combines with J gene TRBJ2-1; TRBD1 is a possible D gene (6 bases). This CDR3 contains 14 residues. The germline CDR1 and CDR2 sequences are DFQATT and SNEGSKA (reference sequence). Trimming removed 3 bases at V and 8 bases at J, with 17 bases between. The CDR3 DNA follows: TGCAGTGCTAGTGAGGGCAGGGGAAGGTATGAGCAGTTCTTC. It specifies CSASEGRGRYEQFF.

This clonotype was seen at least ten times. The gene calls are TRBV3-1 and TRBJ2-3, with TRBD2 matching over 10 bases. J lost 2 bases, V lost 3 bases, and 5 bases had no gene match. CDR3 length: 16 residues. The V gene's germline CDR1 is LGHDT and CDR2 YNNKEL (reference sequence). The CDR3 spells CASSQIAGGPTDTQYF. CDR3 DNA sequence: TGTGCCAGCAGCCAGATAGCGGGGGGACCCACAGATACGCAGTATTTT.

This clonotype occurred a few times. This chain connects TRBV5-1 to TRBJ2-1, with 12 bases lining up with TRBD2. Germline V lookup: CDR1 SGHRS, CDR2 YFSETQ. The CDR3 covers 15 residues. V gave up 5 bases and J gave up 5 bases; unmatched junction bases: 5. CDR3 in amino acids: CASRNLAGGNNEQFF. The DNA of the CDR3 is TGCGCCAGCAGGAATCTAGCGGGGGGGAACAATGAGCAGTTCTTC.

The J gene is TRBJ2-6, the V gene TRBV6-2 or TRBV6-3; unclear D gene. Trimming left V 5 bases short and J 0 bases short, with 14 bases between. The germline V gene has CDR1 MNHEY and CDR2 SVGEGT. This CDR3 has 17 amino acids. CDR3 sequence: CASSEASAISGANVLTF. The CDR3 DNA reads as TGTGCCAGCAGTGAAGCAAGCGCAATCTCTGGGGCCAACGTCCTGACTTTC.

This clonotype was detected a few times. Here the CDR3 DNA reads TGTGCCAGCAGCTTAGGCTGGGATACGCAGTATTTT. Translation: CASSLGWDTQYF. J is TRBJ2-3 and V is TRBV11-2; the D is unclear. The germline V gene has CDR1 SGHAT and CDR2 FQNNGV. V lost 1 base and J 6 bases, leaving 5 bases between the germline ends. CDR3 size: 12 residues.

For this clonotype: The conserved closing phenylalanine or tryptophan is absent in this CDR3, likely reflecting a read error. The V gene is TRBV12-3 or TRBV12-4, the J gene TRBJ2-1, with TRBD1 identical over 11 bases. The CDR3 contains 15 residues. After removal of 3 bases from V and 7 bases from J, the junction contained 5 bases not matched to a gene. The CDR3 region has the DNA TGTGCCAGCAGTTTTAGGACAGGGGGCTCTAATGAGCAGTTCGTC. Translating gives CASSFRTGGSNEQFV.

The CDR3 nucleotides read TGCGCCAGCAGCTTGGATGGCAGCTCCTACGAGCAGTACTTC. Its protein is CASSLDGSSYEQYF. The chain employs TRBV5-1 and TRBJ2-7; D remains ambiguous. The CDR3 extends over 14 amino acids. Trimming removed 0 bases from V and 0 bases from J, with 7 bases in between. The germline gives CDR1 SGHRS, CDR2 YFSETQ.